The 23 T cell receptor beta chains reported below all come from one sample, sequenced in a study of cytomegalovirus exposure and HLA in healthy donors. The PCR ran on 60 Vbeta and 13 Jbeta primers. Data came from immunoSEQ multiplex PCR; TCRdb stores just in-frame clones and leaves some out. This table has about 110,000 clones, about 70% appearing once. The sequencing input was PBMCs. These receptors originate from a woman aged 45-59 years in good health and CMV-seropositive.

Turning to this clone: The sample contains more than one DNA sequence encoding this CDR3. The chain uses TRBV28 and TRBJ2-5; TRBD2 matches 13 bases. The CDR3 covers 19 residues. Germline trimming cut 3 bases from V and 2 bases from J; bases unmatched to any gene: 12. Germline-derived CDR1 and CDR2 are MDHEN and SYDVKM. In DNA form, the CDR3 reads TGTGCCAGCAGTTTCTCGGTAAATCGACTAGCGGGGGGTCAAGAGACCCAGTACTTC. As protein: CASSFSVNRLAGGQETQYF.

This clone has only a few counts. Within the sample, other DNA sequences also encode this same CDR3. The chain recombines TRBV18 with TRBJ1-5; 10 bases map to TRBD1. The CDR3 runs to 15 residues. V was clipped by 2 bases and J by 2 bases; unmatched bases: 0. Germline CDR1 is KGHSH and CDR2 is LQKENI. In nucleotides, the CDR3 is TGTGCCAGCTCACCAGGGACAGGGGGCAATCAGCCCCAGCATTTT. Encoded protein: CASSPGTGGNQPQHF.

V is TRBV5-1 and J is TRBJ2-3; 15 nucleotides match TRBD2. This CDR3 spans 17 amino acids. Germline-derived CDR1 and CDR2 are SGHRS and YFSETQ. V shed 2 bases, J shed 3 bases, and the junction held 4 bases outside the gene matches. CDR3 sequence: CASSLPGLAGGTDTQYF. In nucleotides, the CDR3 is TGCGCCAGCAGCTTACCGGGACTAGCGGGGGGAACAGATACGCAGTATTTT.

The CDR3 DNA is TGCGCCAGCAGGGCCGGCGGAAATAATTCACCCCTCCACTTT. Protein product: CASRAGGNNSPLHF. The gene calls are TRBV5-1 and TRBJ1-6; D gene uncertain. V was trimmed by 5 bases and J by 5 bases, leaving 11 bases between them. This CDR3 is 14 amino acids long. Germline V gene sequence: CDR1 SGHRS, CDR2 YFSETQ.

The DNA for the CDR3 is TGTGCCAGCAGTCTAGGTCTGTCTAGCGGGGTGGCCACAGATACGCAGTATTTT. Encoded protein: CASSLGLSSGVATDTQYF. This rearrangement joins TRBV28 to TRBJ2-3; 9 bases map to TRBD2. CDR3 length equals 18 residues. V lost 5 bases, J lost 2 bases, and 14 bases stayed unmatched. Germline V CDR1 and CDR2: MDHEN, SYDVKM.

For the CDR3, the DNA is TGTGCCACCAGCAGGGGACAGGGGTTTAATTCACCCCTCCACTTT. Amino acids: CATSRGQGFNSPLHF. The J gene is TRBJ1-6, the V gene TRBV15; the match to TRBD1 covers 10 bases. The length of the CDR3 is 15 residues. Trimming took 3 bases from V and 6 from J; bases not matched to a gene: 2. Germline V CDR1 and CDR2: LNHNV, YYDKDF (reference sequence).

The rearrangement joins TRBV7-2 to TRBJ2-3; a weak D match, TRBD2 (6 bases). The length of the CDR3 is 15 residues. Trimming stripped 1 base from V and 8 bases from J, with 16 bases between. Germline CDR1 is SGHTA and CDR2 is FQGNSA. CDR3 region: CASSLEAGGLGTQYF. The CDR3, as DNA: TGTGCCAGCAGCTTAGAAGCGGGTGGCTTGGGTACGCAGTATTTT.

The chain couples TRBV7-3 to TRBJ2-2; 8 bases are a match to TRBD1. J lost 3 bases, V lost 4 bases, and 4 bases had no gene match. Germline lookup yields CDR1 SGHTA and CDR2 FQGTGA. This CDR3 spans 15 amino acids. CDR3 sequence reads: CASSSTGADTGELFF. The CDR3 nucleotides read TGTGCCAGCAGCTCGACAGGGGCCGACACCGGGGAGCTGTTTTTT.

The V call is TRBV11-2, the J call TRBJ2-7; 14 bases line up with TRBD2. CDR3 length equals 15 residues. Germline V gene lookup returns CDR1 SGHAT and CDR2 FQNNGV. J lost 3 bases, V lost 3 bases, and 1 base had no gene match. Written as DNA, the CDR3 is TGTGCCAGCAGCTTGGGACTAGCGGGGGTCTACGAGCAGTACTTC. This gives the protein CASSLGLAGVYEQYF.

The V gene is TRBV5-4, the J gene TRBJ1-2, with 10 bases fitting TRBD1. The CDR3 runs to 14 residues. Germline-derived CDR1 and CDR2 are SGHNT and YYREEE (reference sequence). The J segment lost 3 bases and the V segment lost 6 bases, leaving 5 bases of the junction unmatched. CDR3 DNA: TGTGCCAGCACCGGACAGGGGGTGTACTATGGCTACACCTTC. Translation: CASTGQGVYYGYTF.

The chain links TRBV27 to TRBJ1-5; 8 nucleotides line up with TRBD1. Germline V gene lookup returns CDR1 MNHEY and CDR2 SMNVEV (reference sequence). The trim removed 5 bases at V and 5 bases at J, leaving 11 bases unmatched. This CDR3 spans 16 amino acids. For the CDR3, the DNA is TGTGCCAGCAGTCCCGACCCCGACAGGGGAGATCAGCCCCAGCATTTT. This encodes CASSPDPDRGDQPQHF.

The CDR3 loop reads CASTSDRERSYEQYF. CDR3 DNA sequence: TGTGCCAGCACTTCGGACAGGGAAAGGTCCTACGAGCAGTACTTC. This chain uses TRBV2 with TRBJ2-7, with TRBD1 matching 8 bases. With V trimmed by 7 bases and J by 1 base, 9 bases remained unmatched. The CDR3 consists of 15 residues. Germline V gene lookup returns CDR1 SNHLY and CDR2 FYNNEI.

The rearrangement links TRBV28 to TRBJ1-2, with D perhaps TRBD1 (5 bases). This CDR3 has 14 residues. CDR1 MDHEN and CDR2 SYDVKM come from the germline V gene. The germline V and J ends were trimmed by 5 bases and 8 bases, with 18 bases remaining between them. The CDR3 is CASSLTGGLGGYTF. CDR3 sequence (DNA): TGTGCCAGCAGTCTAACCGGGGGGTTGGGAGGCTACACCTTC.

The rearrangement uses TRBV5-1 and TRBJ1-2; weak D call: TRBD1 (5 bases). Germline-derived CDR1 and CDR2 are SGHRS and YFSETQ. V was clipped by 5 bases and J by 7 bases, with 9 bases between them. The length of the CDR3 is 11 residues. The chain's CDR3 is CASRGATGYTF. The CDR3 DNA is TGCGCCAGCAGAGGGGCGACTGGCTACACCTTC.

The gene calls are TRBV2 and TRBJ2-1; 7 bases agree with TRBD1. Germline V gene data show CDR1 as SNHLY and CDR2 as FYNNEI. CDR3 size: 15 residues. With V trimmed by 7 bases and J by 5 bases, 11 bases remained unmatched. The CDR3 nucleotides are TGTGCCAGCAAATGGGACCGGGACAGAGACAATGAGCAGTTCTTC. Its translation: CASKWDRDRDNEQFF.

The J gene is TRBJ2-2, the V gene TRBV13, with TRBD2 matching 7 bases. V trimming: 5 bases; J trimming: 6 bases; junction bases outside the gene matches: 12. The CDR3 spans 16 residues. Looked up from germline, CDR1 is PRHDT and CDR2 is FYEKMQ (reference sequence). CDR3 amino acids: CASSQERTSPAGELFF. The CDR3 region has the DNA TGTGCCAGCAGCCAGGAACGGACTAGTCCGGCCGGGGAGCTGTTTTTT.

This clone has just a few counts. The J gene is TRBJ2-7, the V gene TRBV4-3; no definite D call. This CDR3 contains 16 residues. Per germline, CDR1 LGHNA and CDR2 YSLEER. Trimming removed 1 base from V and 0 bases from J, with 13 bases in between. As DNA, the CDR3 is TGCGCCAGCAGCCAAGGGTTGTCTGCCAGCTCCTACGAGCAGTACTTC. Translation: CASSQGLSASSYEQYF.

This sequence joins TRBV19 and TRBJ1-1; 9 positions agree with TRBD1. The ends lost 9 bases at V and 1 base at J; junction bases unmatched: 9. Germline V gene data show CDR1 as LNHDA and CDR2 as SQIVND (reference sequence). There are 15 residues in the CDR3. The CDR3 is CASRPRTGENTEAFF. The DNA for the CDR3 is TGTGCCAGCCGACCTAGGACAGGGGAGAACACTGAAGCTTTCTTT. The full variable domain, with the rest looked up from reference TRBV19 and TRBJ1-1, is DGGITQSPKYLFRKEGQNVTLSCEQNLNHDAMYWYRQDPGQGLRLIYYSQIVNDFQKGDIAEGYSVSREKKESFPLTVTSAQKNPTAFYLCASRPRTGENTEAFFGQGTRLTVV.

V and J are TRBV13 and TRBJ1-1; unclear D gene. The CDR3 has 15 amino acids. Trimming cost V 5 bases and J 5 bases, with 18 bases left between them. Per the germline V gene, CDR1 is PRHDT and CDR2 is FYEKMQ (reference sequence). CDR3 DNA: TGTGCCAGCAGCAGCCGAGCCTACGGAGGAACTGAAGCTTTCTTT. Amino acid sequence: CASSSRAYGGTEAFF.

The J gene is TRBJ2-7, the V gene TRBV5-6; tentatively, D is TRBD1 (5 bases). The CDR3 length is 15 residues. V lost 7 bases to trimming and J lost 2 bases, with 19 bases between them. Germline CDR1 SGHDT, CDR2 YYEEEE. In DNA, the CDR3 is TGTGCCAGCCGGTCCCGGCAGGGCGTGACCTACGAGCAGTACTTC. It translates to CASRSRQGVTYEQYF.

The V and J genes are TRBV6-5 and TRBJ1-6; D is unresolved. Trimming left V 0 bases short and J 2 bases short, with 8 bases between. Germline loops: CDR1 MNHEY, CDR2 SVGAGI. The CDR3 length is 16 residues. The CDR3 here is CASSYSGSPYNSPLHF. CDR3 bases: TGTGCCAGCAGTTACTCGGGGAGCCCCTATAATTCACCCCTCCACTTT.

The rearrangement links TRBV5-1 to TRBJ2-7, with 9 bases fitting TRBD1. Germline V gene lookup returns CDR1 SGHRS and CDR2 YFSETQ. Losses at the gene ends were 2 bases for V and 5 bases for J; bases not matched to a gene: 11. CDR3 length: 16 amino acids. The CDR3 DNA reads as TGCGCCAGCAGCTTCCGCAACCGGGACAGGGTGAACGAGCAGTACTTC. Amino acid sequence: CASSFRNRDRVNEQYF.

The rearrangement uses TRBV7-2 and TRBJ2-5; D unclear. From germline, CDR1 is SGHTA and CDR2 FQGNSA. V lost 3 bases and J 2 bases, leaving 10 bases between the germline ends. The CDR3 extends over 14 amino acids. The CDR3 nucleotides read TGTGCCAGCAGCTTCTACAGAGAACAAGAGACCCAGTACTTC. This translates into CASSFYREQETQYF.